Listed here are 22 T cell receptor beta chains from one sample, sequenced in a study of vaccination and CD4 T cells after COVID-19. Treatment given: approximately 10-day PBMC culture with coronavirus spike peptide pools or control peptides (ViraFEST assay). The antigens of these receptors remain unknown. Oncomine TCR Beta short-read sequencing was applied to DNA from cultured CD4+ T cells. TCRdb analysed the PCR reads with MiXCR anew, one entry per CDR3 protein. The table has around 10,000 distinct CDR3 sequences, less than 75% seen once. Sequenced: CD4+ T cells from blood, cultured in vitro. These receptors came from a human donor who had recovered from COVID-19.

The gene calls are TRBV7-2 and TRBJ1-5; D possibly corresponds to TRBD1 (5 bases). Germline CDR1 SGHTA, CDR2 FQGNSA. V lost 2 bases to trimming and J lost 9 bases, with 14 bases between them. This CDR3 region has 14 residues. The CDR3 sequence is CASSLLSGPGPQHF. The CDR3 bases are TGTGCCAGCAGCTTATTGTCAGGGCCTGGGCCCCAGCATTTT.

This clonotype was recorded a few times. The chain is built from TRBV11-3 and TRBJ1-3; D uncertain. V was trimmed by 4 bases and J by 2 bases, leaving 0 bases between them. Germline V gene sequence: CDR1 SGHNT, CDR2 YENEEA. The CDR3 runs to 11 residues. The CDR3 spells CASSSGNTIYF. The DNA of the CDR3 is TGTGCCAGCAGCTCTGGAAACACCATATATTTT.

This clonotype counts as medium-sized (0.01 to 0.1%). This rearrangement joins TRBV4-1 to TRBJ1-6; no clear D. CDR3 length: 15 amino acids. Trimming removed 4 bases at V and 7 bases at J, with 14 bases between. Germline CDR1 and CDR2: MGHRA and YSYEKL. The CDR3 loop reads CASSLGWGGNSPLHF. The CDR3 DNA reads TGCGCCAGCAGCCTGGGATGGGGAGGGAATTCACCCCTCCACTTT.

Concerning this clonotype itself: The germline gene is not matched at one end of the junction; a read error may be the cause. J is TRBJ1-1 and V is TRBV7-2, with D perhaps matching TRBD1 (6 bases). The CDR3 consists of 14 residues. Germline V CDR1 and CDR2: SGHTA, FQGNSA. As DNA, the CDR3 is TGTGCCAGCAGCGTACAGGGCGGTGGCACTGAAGCTCTCTTT. It yields the protein CASSVQGGGTEALF.

The genes are TRBV2 and TRBJ2-2; no clear D gene. The CDR3 length is 16 residues. Germline loops: CDR1 SNHLY, CDR2 FYNNEI. The V gene lost 4 bases and the J gene lost 6 bases, with 18 bases spanning the gap. The CDR3 is CASSVGMTSVSGELFF. The CDR3 DNA reads TGTGCCAGCAGTGTCGGCATGACGTCGGTGTCCGGGGAGCTGTTTTTT.

This chain uses TRBV7-2 with TRBJ2-1; 9 bases map to TRBD2. Germline-derived CDR1 and CDR2 are SGHTA and FQGNSA. The CDR3 covers 16 residues. The J segment lost 3 bases and the V segment lost 4 bases, leaving 7 bases of the junction unmatched. The CDR3 DNA sequence: TGTGCCAGCAGCTCCGCGGGGGGGCGGGTCTACAATGAGCAGTTCTTC. Its protein is CASSSAGGRVYNEQFF. Full variable domain (rest looked up from reference TRBV7-2 and TRBJ2-1): GAGVSQSPSNKVTEKGKDVELRCDPISGHTALYWYRQSLGQGLEFLIYFQGNSAPDKSGLPSDRFSAERTGGSVSTLTIQRTQQEDSAVYLCASSSAGGRVYNEQFFGPGTRLTVL.

The chain uses TRBV6-2 or TRBV6-3 and TRBJ1-2, with TRBD1 matching over 9 bases. The CDR3 is 12 residues long. In germline, CDR1 is MNHEY, CDR2 SVGEGT. As DNA, the CDR3 is TGTGCACACCGAACCGGGACAGGGAACTACACCTTC. Its translation is CAHRTGTGNYTF.

By proportion, this clonotype is medium-sized (0.01 to 0.1%). The V gene is TRBV30, the J gene TRBJ1-1; TRBD1 is a possible D gene (5 bases). V was trimmed by 2 bases and J by 3 bases, leaving 10 bases between them. This CDR3 has 13 residues. Germline CDR1 reads GTSNPN; CDR2 reads SVGIG (reference sequence). Written as DNA, the CDR3 is TGTGCCTGGAGTCGATTCAGGGACACTGAAGCTTTCTTT. Its translation: CAWSRFRDTEAFF.

The V and J genes are TRBV7-2 and TRBJ2-7, with 10 bases that match TRBD2. The V and J ends lost 6 bases and 4 bases, in that order; junction bases with no gene match: 6. The CDR3 length is 14 residues. The germline CDR1 and CDR2 sequences are SGHTA and FQGNSA. The CDR3, as DNA: TGTGCCAGCAGGGTAGCGGGGGGAGATTACGAGCAGTACTTC. This encodes CASRVAGGDYEQYF.

This clonotype has only a few counts. The J gene is TRBJ1-5, the V gene TRBV27; D possibly corresponds to TRBD1 (5 bases). CDR1 is MNHEY and CDR2 is SMNVEV in the germline V gene (reference sequence). V was pared by 3 bases and J by 0 bases, with 18 bases between. This CDR3 is built from 18 residues. This CDR3 is CASSLGGSGGYSNQPQHF. For the CDR3, the DNA is TGTGCCAGCAGTTTGGGGGGGTCTGGGGGTTATAGCAATCAGCCCCAGCATTTT.

The gene calls are TRBV7-6 and TRBJ2-3; TRBD1 might be the D (6 bases). CDR1 and CDR2 (germline): SGHVS, FNYEAQ. The CDR3 is made up of 11 amino acids. The CDR3 here is CSTGSGDTQYF. The DNA of the CDR3 is TGTTCAACAGGGTCGGGAGATACGCAGTATTTT.

V gene TRBV6-5 combines with J gene TRBJ1-2, with TRBD1 as a possible D gene (5 bases). Germline CDR1 MNHEY, CDR2 SVGAGI. V was cut by 4 bases and J by 7 bases, with 16 bases left in between. The CDR3 is 14 amino acids. The CDR3 bases are TGTGCCAGCAGTTCCCTTGGGGGGAAGGTTGGCTACACCTTC. It translates to CASSSLGGKVGYTF.

The V and J genes are TRBV11-2 and TRBJ1-5, with no clear D. Germline V lookup: CDR1 SGHAT, CDR2 FQNNGV. The V gene lost 0 bases and the J gene lost 4 bases, with 10 bases spanning the gap. The CDR3 loop spans 15 amino acids. The chain's CDR3 is CASSLDPGLNQPQHF. CDR3 coding DNA: TGTGCCAGCAGCTTAGACCCGGGATTAAATCAGCCCCAGCATTTT.

The chain joins TRBV27 to TRBJ1-2; 8 nucleotides agree with TRBD1. The length of the CDR3 is 15 residues. From germline, CDR1 is MNHEY and CDR2 SMNVEV (reference sequence). The ends lost 2 bases at V and 5 bases at J; junction bases unmatched: 7. CDR3: CASSLGQGLMYGYTF. The CDR3 DNA reads TGTGCCAGCAGTTTAGGACAGGGACTAATGTATGGCTACACCTTC.

V is TRBV28 and J is TRBJ1-2; TRBD1 is a possible D gene (5 bases). Trimming pared 2 bases from V and 0 bases from J, leaving 10 bases between. CDR3 size: 15 residues. The germline CDR1 and CDR2 sequences are MDHEN and SYDVKM. The CDR3 sequence: CASSLVRQTNYGYTF. The CDR3 DNA reads TGTGCCAGCAGTTTAGTAAGACAGACTAACTATGGCTACACCTTC.

The CDR3 DNA sequence: TGTGCCAGCAGTTTCGGGACAGGGAGGAGCGGTGAGCAGTTCTTC. It is translated as CASSFGTGRSGEQFF. The chain links TRBV27 to TRBJ2-1; the match to TRBD1 covers 9 bases. After removal of 3 bases from V and 9 bases from J, the junction contained 9 bases not matched to a gene. Germline V CDR1 and CDR2: MNHEY, SMNVEV (reference sequence). The CDR3 length is 15 residues.

The rearrangement links TRBV12-3 or TRBV12-4 to TRBJ2-7; 7 nucleotides line up with TRBD1. This CDR3 has 14 amino acids. After removal of 4 bases from V and 4 bases from J, the junction contained 7 bases not matched to a gene. Here the CDR3 reads CASSYLGTDYEQYF. CDR3 nucleotides: TGTGCCAGCAGTTACCTCGGGACAGATTACGAGCAGTACTTC.

The V and J genes are TRBV20-1 and TRBJ1-1, with D perhaps TRBD1 (5 bases). Germline V CDR1 and CDR2: DFQATT, SNEGSKA (reference sequence). CDR3 length: 12 residues. Trimming removed 3 bases at V and 4 bases at J, with 9 bases between. The CDR3 reads CSASRQFTEAFF. CDR3 sequence (DNA): TGCAGTGCTAGTCGACAGTTCACTGAAGCTTTCTTT.

This sequence joins TRBV2 and TRBJ2-3; 8 bases line up with TRBD1. The CDR3 sequence is 13 residues long. The germline V gene encodes CDR1 SNHLY and CDR2 FYNNEI. V was pared by 8 bases and J by 5 bases, with 6 bases of the junction left unmatched. This CDR3 is CASGWTGRDTQYF. In nucleotides, the CDR3 is TGTGCCAGCGGCTGGACAGGGCGAGATACGCAGTATTTT.

In this sample, this clonotype turned up a few times. The CDR3 loop is CASSSMGQVSSEQYF. CDR3 DNA: TGTGCCAGCAGTTCTATGGGACAGGTATCGAGCGAGCAGTACTTC. J is TRBJ2-7 and V is TRBV27; 8 positions match TRBD1. The germline CDR1 and CDR2 sequences are MNHEY and SMNVEV (reference sequence). The junction had 11 bases not matched to a gene; V was cut back by 4 bases and J by 6 bases. The CDR3 spans 15 residues.

A few counts support this clonotype. The V call is TRBV7-2, the J call TRBJ2-7; 7 nucleotides match TRBD2. This CDR3 spans 15 amino acids. The germline gives CDR1 SGHTA, CDR2 FQGNSA. Unmatched junction bases numbered 7, after V lost 0 bases and J lost 5 bases. This CDR3 is CASSLAWGGVHEQYF. CDR3 bases: TGTGCCAGCAGCTTAGCGTGGGGAGGGGTGCACGAGCAGTACTTC. Looking up the rest from reference TRBV7-2 and TRBJ2-7 gives the full variable domain: GAGVSQSPSNKVTEKGKDVELRCDPISGHTALYWYRQSLGQGLEFLIYFQGNSAPDKSGLPSDRFSAERTGGSVSTLTIQRTQQEDSAVYLCASSLAWGGVHEQYFGPGTRLTVT.

The rearrangement joins TRBV7-9 to TRBJ1-3; no firm D call. Germline V gene lookup returns CDR1 SEHNR and CDR2 FQNEAQ (reference sequence). There are 13 residues in the CDR3. Trimming removed 6 bases at V and 4 bases at J, with 10 bases between. The CDR3 DNA follows: TGTGCCAGCAGGGCGGCAAGCGGAAACACCATATATTTT. Translated, it gives CASRAASGNTIYF.